One sample yielded the 9 T cell receptor beta chains listed below, sequenced in a study of T cell responses to AZD1222 COVID-19 vaccine. Using immunoSEQ multiplex PCR, the repertoire was profiled, and TCRdb retains in-frame clones only, with some absent. The table lists about 170,000 clones, 85% to 90% of them singletons. The material was peripheral blood, obtained on day 0 of AZD1222 vaccination. The source of these receptors is an adult in good health.

The chain links TRBV9 to TRBJ2-2; D is uncertain. V lost 4 bases to trimming and J lost 3 bases, with 7 bases between them. Looked up from germline, CDR1 is SGDLS and CDR2 is YYNGEE. CDR3 size: 13 residues. This chain's CDR3 is CASSPLDTGELFF. In DNA form, the CDR3 reads TGTGCCAGCAGCCCGCTGGACACCGGGGAGCTGTTTTTT.

The chain joins TRBV28 to TRBJ1-1, with 7 bases lining up with TRBD1. The germline gives CDR1 MDHEN, CDR2 SYDVKM. The CDR3 is 18 residues long. The V and J ends lost 5 bases and 3 bases, in that order; junction bases with no gene match: 18. CDR3 region: CASSPTGWGYFGYTEAFF. The DNA of the CDR3 is TGTGCCAGCAGTCCGACAGGGTGGGGGTATTTTGGGTACACTGAAGCTTTCTTT.

The chain employs TRBV7-2 and TRBJ1-4; 7 bases align to TRBD1. Germline assignment: CDR1 SGHTA and CDR2 FQGNSA. This CDR3 region has 15 residues. With V trimmed by 5 bases and J by 2 bases, 5 bases remained unmatched. The CDR3 reads CASSRAGQTNEKLFF. CDR3 bases: TGTGCCAGCAGCCGGGCGGGACAGACTAATGAAAAACTGTTTTTT.

This chain joins TRBV9 and TRBJ2-2, with D unclear. The CDR3 is 11 residues long. Germline V gives CDR1 SGDLS, CDR2 YYNGEE. V was pared by 6 bases and J by 7 bases, with 7 bases between. The CDR3 sequence: CASKGLGELFF. CDR3 in DNA: TGTGCCAGCAAGGGTCTCGGGGAGCTGTTTTTT.

This chain's CDR3 is CASSPQEGKNIQYF. CDR3 bases: TGTGCCAGCAGCCCACAAGAGGGCAAAAACATTCAGTACTTC. The rearrangement links TRBV5-4 to TRBJ2-4; D is perhaps TRBD2 (5 bases). The germline V gene encodes CDR1 SGHNT and CDR2 YYREEE (reference sequence). The V end was cut by 4 bases, the J end by 3 bases, with 11 bases between. The CDR3 covers 14 residues.

The table lists this clone with a count of one. This chain connects TRBV2 to TRBJ1-2; maybe TRBD1 (5 bases). CDR1 is SNHLY and CDR2 is FYNNEI in the germline V gene. The V end lost 4 bases, the J end lost 5 bases, and 17 bases lay between the germline ends. This CDR3 contains 15 residues. The CDR3 reads CASSGDAAESYGYTF. The CDR3 bases are TGTGCCAGCAGTGGGGACGCCGCCGAGAGTTATGGCTACACCTTC. The full variable domain, with the rest looked up from reference TRBV2 and TRBJ1-2, is EPEVTQTPSHQVTQMGQEVILRCVPISNHLYFYWYRQILGQKVEFLVSFYNNEISEKSEIFDDQFSVERPDGSNFTLKIRSTKLEDSAMYFCASSGDAAESYGYTFGSGTRLTVV.

The genes are TRBV6-5 and TRBJ1-3, with D uncertain. Germline CDR1 MNHEY, CDR2 SVGAGI. This CDR3 has 14 amino acids. With 9 bases removed from V and 0 bases from J, the gap between germline ends came to 12 bases. This CDR3 reads CASTDLSSGNTIYF. CDR3 coding DNA: TGTGCCAGTACAGACCTCAGCTCTGGAAACACCATATATTTT.

The chain employs TRBV3-1 (or the pseudogene TRBV3-2) and TRBJ1-1; D ambiguous. Germline V CDR1 and CDR2: LGHDT, YNNKEL (reference sequence). This CDR3 region has 13 residues. V was cut by 2 bases and J by 0 bases, with 4 bases left in between. CDR3 bases: TGTGCCAGCAGCCAACAAGTGAACACTGAAGCTTTCTTT. Residues: CASSQQVNTEAFF.

The CDR3 spells CASASGNQPQHF. CDR3 nucleotides: TGTGCCAGCGCGAGTGGCAATCAGCCCCAGCATTTT. This sequence joins TRBV3-1 (or the pseudogene TRBV3-2) and TRBJ1-5; the D is unclear. CDR1 and CDR2 (germline): LGHDT, YNNKEL (reference sequence). The CDR3 is 12 amino acids. Trimming left V 8 bases short and J 2 bases short, with 7 bases between.